The 10 T cell receptor beta chains given below trace back to one sample, sequenced in a study of blood T cell repertoires in COVID-19. Libraries were prepared by immunoSEQ multiplex PCR; TCRdb keeps only in-frame clonotypes and omits some of them. There are approximately 68,000 clones in the sample; roughly 84% occur only once, and 5% to 6.5% lies in the top ten. The specimen sequenced was peripheral blood. All receptors come from a woman aged 55-69 years with acute or convalescent COVID-19.

This chain links TRBV3-1 (or the pseudogene TRBV3-2) with TRBJ1-2, with TRBD1 as a possible D gene (6 bases). The germline V gene has CDR1 LGHDT and CDR2 YNNKEL (reference sequence). The V and J ends lost 1 base and 11 bases respectively, with 17 bases between them. This CDR3 contains 14 residues. The CDR3 region has the DNA TGTGCCAGCAGCCAAGTTATGGAGGCAGGGGCGTACACCTTC. Amino acids: CASSQVMEAGAYTF.

The CDR3 is CSARQGNEQYF. CDR3 sequence (DNA): TGCAGTGCTCGACAGGGGAACGAGCAGTACTTC. The V gene is TRBV20-1, the J gene TRBJ2-7, with TRBD1 identical over 8 bases. The germline V gene has CDR1 DFQATT and CDR2 SNEGSKA (reference sequence). This CDR3 is built from 11 residues. V lost 5 bases to trimming and J lost 5 bases; unmatched junction nucleotides: 2.

The chain has TRBV11-2 and TRBJ1-2, with D possibly matching TRBD1 (5 bases). The V end lost 5 bases, the J end lost 8 bases, and 12 bases lay between the germline ends. Looked up from germline, CDR1 is SGHAT and CDR2 is FQNNGV. This CDR3 is 12 amino acids long. CDR3: CASSQGGMGYTF. For the CDR3, the DNA is TGTGCCAGCAGCCAGGGAGGGATGGGCTACACCTTC. Drawing the rest from reference TRBV11-2 and TRBJ1-2, the complete variable domain is EAGVAQSPRYKIIEKRQSVAFWCNPISGHATLYWYQQILGQGPKLLIQFQNNGVVDDSQLPKDRFSAERLKGVDSTLKIQPAKLEDSAVYLCASSQGGMGYTFGSGTRLTVV.

The chain couples TRBV6-5 to TRBJ2-7, with a tentative D call TRBD2 (5 bases). Germline V CDR1 and CDR2: MNHEY, SVGAGI. The CDR3 has 15 amino acids. Deletions cut 5 bases from V and 0 bases from J, with 14 bases between. This chain's CDR3 is CASSLLSTSSYEQYF. In DNA form, the CDR3 reads TGTGCCAGCAGTCTCTTAAGTACTAGCTCCTACGAGCAGTACTTC.

The table lists this clone with a count of one. The V gene is TRBV6-5, the J gene TRBJ2-7; perhaps TRBD1 as D (8 bases). The CDR3 is 13 amino acids. The germline V gene has CDR1 MNHEY and CDR2 SVGAGI. The V and J ends lost 8 bases and 4 bases respectively, with 15 bases between them. The CDR3 DNA reads as TGTGCCAGCGGACAGGGAGGGACTTACGAGCAGTACTTC. This sequence encodes CASGQGGTYEQYF.

For the CDR3, the DNA is TGTGCCGTTAGGGACACCGGTCAGGAAGAAGCTTTCTTT. Protein sequence: CAVRDTGQEEAFF. V and J are TRBV5-4 and TRBJ1-1, with a possible D match to TRBD1 (6 bases). The CDR3 has 13 residues. V was shortened by 10 bases and J by 8 bases, with 21 bases between the two germline ends. Germline-derived CDR1 and CDR2 are SGHNT and YYREEE (reference sequence). Variable domain in full (rest from reference TRBV5-4 and TRBJ1-1): ETGVTQSPTHLIKTRGQQVTLRCSSQSGHNTVSWYQQALGQGPQFIFQYYREEENGRGNFPPRFSGLQFPNYSSELNVNALELDDSALYLCAVRDTGQEEAFFGQGTRLTVV.

V is TRBV5-1 and J is TRBJ1-5, with D possibly being TRBD1 (5 bases). This CDR3 is 14 amino acids long. In germline, CDR1 is SGHRS, CDR2 YFSETQ. V lost 0 bases and J lost 6, with 10 bases in between. Here the CDR3 DNA reads TGCGCCAGCAGCTTGGAGGGGTCCAGTCAGCCCCAGCATTTT. This codes for CASSLEGSSQPQHF.

This chain joins TRBV27 and TRBJ1-5; D remains ambiguous. Trimming pared 8 bases from V and 7 bases from J, leaving 12 bases between. This CDR3 spans 12 amino acids. Looked up from germline, CDR1 is MNHEY and CDR2 is SMNVEV (reference sequence). Here the CDR3 reads CASGEGGQPQHF. The CDR3 bases are TGTGCCAGCGGAGAAGGAGGCCAGCCCCAGCATTTT.

The genes are TRBV19 and TRBJ1-3; TRBD1 aligns across 10 bases. CDR1 is LNHDA and CDR2 is SQIVND in the germline V gene (reference sequence). J gave up 2 bases and V 3 bases, and 1 base lay outside the gene matches. CDR3 length: 15 residues. CDR3 in amino acids: CASSIGQGAGNTIYF. The CDR3 DNA sequence: TGTGCCAGTAGTATCGGACAGGGGGCTGGAAACACCATATATTTT.

This clone was counted a single time. The CDR3 DNA is TGTGCCAGCAGTTACTCTGGGGGCCAGGGCAATCAGCCCCAGCATTTT. This sequence encodes CASSYSGGQGNQPQHF. The rearrangement uses TRBV6-5 and TRBJ1-5, with a weak D call TRBD1 (6 bases). The V gene lost 0 bases and the J gene lost 2 bases, with 11 bases spanning the gap. Germline CDR1 is MNHEY and CDR2 is SVGAGI. The CDR3 consists of 16 residues.